This TCR beta chain was observed in a study of CD8+ T cells in alopecia areata. The wider study: Those treated were given oral tofacitinib at 5 to 10 mg twice daily.

Turning to this clone: Its antigen is still unknown.

The study's findings and limits: Normal-skin resident alphabeta T cells also appear among scalp sample sequences.

After isolation, RNA underwent reverse transcription to generate cDNA as the sequencing template. TCRdb's copy holds only in-frame clones and misses some; the assay was immunoSEQ multiplex PCR. Among 190,000 or so clones, 45% to 75% were seen once, and the ten largest hold approximately 3.4%. Described treatment: oral pan-JAK inhibitor, 5-10 mg twice daily. This TCR was sampled from a human donor with alopecia areata. The sequencing used CD4+ T cells sorted from blood, collected at week 4, from a patient treated with tofacitinib.

Written as DNA, the CDR3 is TGTGCCAGCAGTGAAAAGGGACTAGCGGGGTTGAGCTCCTACAATGAGCAGTTCTTC. It is translated as CASSEKGLAGLSSYNEQFF. The chain is built from TRBV6-1 and TRBJ2-1; 13 bases are shared with TRBD2. The CDR3 consists of 19 residues. V was pared by 2 bases and J by 0 bases, with 7 bases of the junction left unmatched. Germline CDR1 reads MNHNS; CDR2 reads SASEGT.